This T cell receptor (beta chain) was documented in a study of CXCR3-negative and CXCR3-positive naive CD8 T cells. Study-wide points: The naive subsets expressed comparable surface CD5, and the authors inferred TCR strength from TRB CDR3 properties. Naive cells used TRBV-TRBJ genes in much the same way whether CXCR3-negative or CXCR3-positive; memory cells did not. Similarly elevated diversity marked both naive subsets, with memory CD8+ cells showing far lower diversity.

A note on this clonotype: Its specificity is not known.

Researchers reported sorting every CD8+ T cell subset in triplicate, around 300,000 cells per sort. TRB cDNA was prepared as libraries by UMI-labeled 5' RACE. Following a re-call of the 5' RACE reads, TCRdb has one entry per CDR3 protein and lacks DNA. The table for this sample gives about 40,000 distinct CDR3 sequences. The sequenced sample was memory CD8+ T cells from blood. This receptor was taken from a human donor in good health. Some clones in this sample may be carry-over from other donors' samples.

The CDR3 protein is CASSPTGHEQYF. The chain is built from TRBV7-2 and TRBJ2-7; no DNA is available, so the TRBD2 call from TCRdb remains unchecked. Germline lookup yields CDR1 SGHTA and CDR2 FQGNSA. This CDR3 has 12 amino acids. Together with reference TRBV7-2 and TRBJ2-7, the CDR3 gives the full variable domain: GAGVSQSPSNKVTEKGKDVELRCDPISGHTALYWYRQSLGQGLEFLIYFQGNSAPDKSGLPSDRFSAERTGGSVSTLTIQRTQQEDSAVYLCASSPTGHEQYFGPGTRLTVT.